The rows below give T cell receptor beta chains drawn from one sample of a study of T cell changes during pregnancy in multiple sclerosis. Assay: immunoSEQ multiplex PCR; the TCRdb copy retains only in-frame clones and omits some. The sample lists 15,000 to 20,000 clones, 89% occurring once. Sample: CD8+ T cells from peripheral blood mononuclear cells, taken in the second trimester of pregnancy. The receptors were gathered from a female donor in good health, enrolled as a control in a pregnancy study. CDR3s include the opening cysteine and the closing phenylalanine or tryptophan. D genes are given only for firm matches. Clone size is stated in some rows and not others, as once, few, many or a class when expanded.

d_gene: .; abundance: .; j_gene: TRBJ1-2; len: 11; v_gene: TRBV30; CDR3aa: CAHLEGASYTF; CDR3nt: TGTGCCCACCTTGAAGGGGCCAGCTACACCTTC
d_gene: TRBD1; abundance: .; j_gene: TRBJ1-5; len: 14; v_gene: TRBV28; CDR3aa: CASSSPDRDQPQHF; CDR3nt: TGTGCCAGCAGTTCTCCCGACAGGGATCAGCCCCAGCATTTT
d_gene: TRBD2; abundance: .; j_gene: TRBJ2-7; len: 17; v_gene: TRBV6-1; CDR3aa: CASSEGSGGTLSYEQYF; CDR3nt: TGTGCCAGCAGTGAAGGTAGCGGGGGCACCCTATCCTACGAGCAGTACTTC
d_gene: .; abundance: .; j_gene: TRBJ2-3; len: 18; v_gene: TRBV7-7; CDR3aa: CASSLPPYLAREADTQYF; CDR3nt: TGTGCTAGCAGCTTACCTCCTTACCTCGCTAGGGAGGCAGATACGCAGTATTTT
d_gene: TRBD2; abundance: .; j_gene: TRBJ2-7; len: 15; v_gene: TRBV15; CDR3aa: CATSRDTSGSYEQYF; CDR3nt: TGTGCCACCAGCAGAGATACTAGCGGGAGCTACGAGCAGTACTTC
d_gene: .; abundance: .; j_gene: TRBJ2-3; len: 16; v_gene: TRBV5-6; CDR3aa: CASSRSPGKGTDTQYF; CDR3nt: TGTGCCAGCAGCCGCTCCCCGGGGAAGGGCACAGATACGCAGTATTTT
d_gene: .; abundance: .; j_gene: TRBJ1-2; len: 14; v_gene: TRBV29-1; CDR3aa: CSVEDREGGNGYTF; CDR3nt: TGCAGCGTTGAAGATCGGGAAGGGGGAAATGGCTACACCTTC
d_gene: .; abundance: .; j_gene: TRBJ1-4; len: 13; v_gene: TRBV6-1; CDR3aa: CASSGQSQEKLFF; CDR3nt: TGTGCCAGCAGTGGACAGTCCCAAGAAAAACTGTTTTTT
d_gene: TRBD1; abundance: few; j_gene: TRBJ1-1; len: 18; v_gene: TRBV27; CDR3aa: CASRLRGNRGYGNTEAFF; CDR3nt: TGTGCCAGCCGCCTACGGGGTAACAGGGGTTACGGTAACACTGAAGCTTTCTTT
d_gene: .; abundance: few; j_gene: TRBJ2-7; len: 13; v_gene: TRBV15; CDR3aa: CATADGFSYEQYF; CDR3nt: TGTGCCACCGCCGATGGCTTTTCCTACGAGCAGTACTTC